Each of the 22 T cell receptor beta chains below was sequenced from the same sample in a study of cytomegalovirus exposure and HLA in healthy donors. Amplification used 60 Vbeta primers and 13 Jbeta primers. Generated by immunoSEQ multiplex PCR, the TCRdb table keeps only in-frame clones and is missing some. The profile shows some 140,000 clones, 65% to 80% of them singletons. What was sequenced was PBMCs. The receptors here all came from a male donor in good health and CMV-seropositive.

The V gene is TRBV19, the J gene TRBJ2-1; a possible D gene is TRBD2 (6 bases). This CDR3 is built from 15 residues. V gave up 4 bases and J gave up 5 bases, with 15 bases separating them. Germline CDR1 LNHDA, CDR2 SQIVND (reference sequence). CDR3 protein: CASSRRLGEDNEQFF. The CDR3 DNA reads as TGTGCCAGTAGTAGGCGGTTGGGGGAGGACAATGAGCAGTTCTTC. The entire variable domain, with the rest obtained from reference TRBV19 and TRBJ2-1, is as follows: DGGITQSPKYLFRKEGQNVTLSCEQNLNHDAMYWYRQDPGQGLRLIYYSQIVNDFQKGDIAEGYSVSREKKESFPLTVTSAQKNPTAFYLCASSRRLGEDNEQFFGPGTRLTVL.

The chain recombines TRBV10-3 with TRBJ2-1; D may be TRBD2 (5 bases). Trimming took off 6 bases at V and 0 bases at J, with 18 bases between the two ends. The CDR3 has 17 amino acids. The V gene's germline CDR1 is ENHRY and CDR2 SYGVKD. The CDR3, as DNA: TGTGCCATCAGCCTCATGTGGACTCTCGGCTCCTACAATGAGCAGTTCTTC. It codes for CAISLMWTLGSYNEQFF.

The J gene is TRBJ1-5, the V gene TRBV9, with D perhaps TRBD1 (6 bases). V dropped 0 bases and J dropped 8 bases, with 18 bases sitting between them. The CDR3 contains 16 residues. CDR1 is SGDLS, CDR2 YYNGEE, per germline. The CDR3 region is CASSVDGGAGEEPQHF. The DNA of the CDR3 is TGTGCCAGCAGCGTAGATGGGGGGGCTGGTGAGGAGCCCCAGCATTTT. The whole variable domain, remainder taken from reference TRBV9 and TRBJ1-5, is DSGVTQTPKHLITATGQRVTLRCSPRSGDLSVYWYQQSLDQGLQFLIQYYNGEERAKGNILERFSAQQFPDLHSELNLSSLELGDSALYFCASSVDGGAGEEPQHFGDGTRLSIL.

The sample holds one count of this clone. The rearrangement links TRBV6-1 to TRBJ2-7; TRBD2 aligns across 11 bases. Germline V CDR1 and CDR2: MNHNS, SASEGT. The CDR3 spans 15 residues. The J segment lost 3 bases and the V segment lost 3 bases, leaving 4 bases of the junction unmatched. CDR3 protein: CASSEGLAEYYEQYF. The DNA for the CDR3 is TGTGCCAGCAGTGAGGGACTAGCGGAGTACTACGAGCAGTACTTC.

With respect to this clone: The junction and the germline gene differ at one end; a read error may be behind it. The chain couples TRBV7-9 to TRBJ1-1; D remains ambiguous. The CDR3 loop spans 12 amino acids. Germline CDR1 is SEHNR and CDR2 is FQNEAQ (reference sequence). CDR3 amino acids: CASNLGGTEAFF. The DNA of the CDR3 is TGTGCCAGCAACTTAGGAGGAACTGAAGCTTTCTTT.

The genes are TRBV7-9 and TRBJ1-4; a weak D match, TRBD1 (5 bases). V was cut by 0 bases and J by 6 bases, with 17 bases left in between. Germline assignment: CDR1 SEHNR and CDR2 FQNEAQ (reference sequence). The CDR3 runs to 17 residues. The CDR3 region has the DNA TGTGCCAGCAGCTTAGCGCGCGACAGAGGTGAGGATGAAAAACTGTTTTTT. Translation: CASSLARDRGEDEKLFF.

The J gene is TRBJ1-2, the V gene TRBV5-4; D gene unclear. CDR1 and CDR2 (germline): SGHNT, YYREEE (reference sequence). V lost 3 bases and J lost 6, with 12 bases in between. This CDR3 spans 13 amino acids. This CDR3 is CASSSVSVDGYTF. CDR3 DNA sequence: TGTGCCAGCAGCTCGGTTAGCGTAGATGGCTACACCTTC.

This chain joins TRBV2 and TRBJ2-3; D possibly corresponds to TRBD2 (6 bases). The CDR3 contains 13 residues. Germline lookup yields CDR1 SNHLY and CDR2 FYNNEI. Trimming removed 6 bases from V and 3 bases from J, with 10 bases in between. CDR3 loop: CASSGGVTDTQYF. Written as DNA, the CDR3 is TGTGCCAGCAGCGGGGGTGTAACAGATACGCAGTATTTT.

The V gene is TRBV11-2, the J gene TRBJ2-1; 7 nucleotides agree with TRBD1. Per the germline V gene, CDR1 is SGHAT and CDR2 is FQNNGV. Trimming at V came to 1 base and at J to 8 bases, leaving 8 bases not matched to a gene. The CDR3 length is 15 residues. The CDR3 here is CASSLAPDRAHEQFF. CDR3 sequence (DNA): TGTGCCAGCAGCTTAGCACCCGACAGGGCCCATGAGCAGTTCTTC.

As concerns this clone: The sample carries other DNA sequences with the same CDR3. The CDR3 protein is CASSSGLAYNEQFF. CDR3 DNA sequence: TGTGCCAGCAGCTCGGGACTCGCCTACAATGAGCAGTTCTTC. J is TRBJ2-1 and V is TRBV11-3; weak D call: TRBD2 (6 bases). The CDR3 has 14 residues. The V gene lost 4 bases and the J gene lost 2 bases, with 9 bases spanning the gap. Germline CDR1 and CDR2: SGHNT and YENEEA.

This chain links TRBV6-5 with TRBJ2-3; no reliable D call. The CDR3 spans 11 residues. Germline CDR1 is MNHEY and CDR2 is SVGAGI. V was trimmed by 9 bases and J by 4 bases, leaving 8 bases between them. In nucleotides, the CDR3 is TGTGCCAGATTCGAGGCAGATACGCAGTATTTT. Its protein is CARFEADTQYF.

This rearrangement joins TRBV28 to TRBJ1-1, with a possible D match to TRBD1 (6 bases). Trimming cost V 6 bases and J 1 base, with 15 bases left between them. CDR3 size: 15 residues. Germline V gene sequence: CDR1 MDHEN, CDR2 SYDVKM. The CDR3 coding sequence is TGTGCCAGCAGCCCAAGGGGGAGGGGGAACACTGAAGCTTTCTTT. The encoded protein is CASSPRGRGNTEAFF.

This chain connects TRBV5-8 to TRBJ1-1; TRBD1 matches 7 bases. Germline V gene sequence: CDR1 SGHTS, CDR2 YDEGEE. Germline trimming cut 3 bases from V and 1 base from J; bases unmatched to any gene: 3. The CDR3 loop spans 14 amino acids. CDR3 in DNA: TGTGCCAGCAGCTGGGACAGCCCGAACACTGAAGCTTTCTTT. This encodes CASSWDSPNTEAFF.

The chain couples TRBV13 to TRBJ2-7, with no clear D. Trimming stripped 4 bases from V and 3 bases from J, with 19 bases between. Per the germline V gene, CDR1 is PRHDT and CDR2 is FYEKMQ (reference sequence). The CDR3 covers 16 residues. The CDR3 bases are TGTGCCAGCAGCTCCCGATCGACTGAAAGCCGCTACGAGCAGTACTTC. Protein sequence: CASSSRSTESRYEQYF.

CDR3: CASSLGAKNTEAFF. The CDR3 DNA sequence: TGTGCCAGCAGCTTAGGGGCCAAGAACACTGAAGCTTTCTTT. V gene TRBV7-9 combines with J gene TRBJ1-1; D remains unclear. There are 14 residues in the CDR3. Germline V gene sequence: CDR1 SEHNR, CDR2 FQNEAQ (reference sequence). Trimming removed 1 base from V and 1 base from J, with 7 bases in between.

This chain connects TRBV28 to TRBJ2-7, with 7 bases that match TRBD2. The J segment lost 4 bases and the V segment lost 10 bases, leaving 10 bases of the junction unmatched. Germline loops: CDR1 MDHEN, CDR2 SYDVKM. The length of the CDR3 is 13 residues. CDR3: CATNRRGLYEQYF. The CDR3 DNA reads as TGTGCCACCAACCGTAGGGGACTATACGAGCAGTACTTC. The full variable domain, its missing parts supplied by reference TRBV28 and TRBJ2-7, is DVKVTQSSRYLVKRTGEKVFLECVQDMDHENMFWYRQDPGLGLRLIYFSYDVKMKEKGDIPEGYSVSREKKERFSLILESASTNQTSMYLCATNRRGLYEQYFGPGTRLTVT.

The chain employs TRBV11-2 and TRBJ1-1; TRBD1 might be the D (5 bases). This CDR3 is built from 15 residues. Germline V gives CDR1 SGHAT, CDR2 FQNNGV. Trimming shortened V by 3 bases and J by 5 bases, and 16 bases separated the two germline ends. DNA for the CDR3: TGTGCCAGCAGCTTTGGGGCTGGCGGGGGGACTGAAGCTTTCTTT. Protein product: CASSFGAGGGTEAFF.

The J gene is TRBJ2-7, the V gene TRBV18; 9 bases agree with TRBD1. Germline values: CDR1 KGHSH, CDR2 LQKENI. This CDR3 region has 15 residues. Trimming cost V 3 bases and J 0 bases; bases outside gene matches: 3. CDR3 sequence: CASSPRTGDSYEQYF. In DNA form, the CDR3 reads TGTGCCAGCTCACCCCGGACAGGGGACTCCTACGAGCAGTACTTC. The full variable domain, in which reference TRBV18 and TRBJ2-7 provide the parts outside the CDR3, is NAGVMQNPRHLVRRRGQEARLRCSPMKGHSHVYWYRQLPEEGLKFMVYLQKENIIDESGMPKERFSAEFPKEGPSILRIQQVVRGDSAAYFCASSPRTGDSYEQYFGPGTRLTVT.

This clone was seen a single time. The rearrangement uses TRBV5-8 and TRBJ1-5; D call uncertain. The CDR3 length is 15 residues. Germline V lookup: CDR1 SGHTS, CDR2 YDEGEE. V was cut by 1 base and J by 3 bases, with 11 bases left in between. CDR3 amino acids: CASSLHRGDNQPQHF. The DNA of the CDR3 is TGTGCCAGCAGCTTGCACCGAGGTGACAATCAGCCCCAGCATTTT.

J is TRBJ2-3 and V is TRBV10-1, with 10 bases matching TRBD2. Germline CDR1 is WNHNN and CDR2 is SYGVQD (reference sequence). J was trimmed by 8 bases and V by 2 bases; bases with no gene match: 7. The CDR3 runs to 15 residues. CDR3 bases: TGCGCCAGCAGTGAGGTAGCGGGGGGCCCCCGTACGCAGTATTTT. Translation: CASSEVAGGPRTQYF.

This sequence joins TRBV6-5 and TRBJ1-2, with 8 bases identical to TRBD1. There are 14 residues in the CDR3. The J segment lost 3 bases and the V segment lost 1 base, leaving 1 base of the junction unmatched. From germline, CDR1 is MNHEY and CDR2 SVGAGI. CDR3 in amino acids: CASSYLTGDYGYTF. The DNA for the CDR3 is TGTGCCAGCAGTTACTTGACAGGGGACTATGGCTACACCTTC.

The chain couples TRBV19 to TRBJ1-6, with 8 nucleotides matching TRBD1. The CDR3 extends over 15 amino acids. Losses at the gene ends were 1 base for V and 7 bases for J; bases not matched to a gene: 3. CDR1 is LNHDA and CDR2 is SQIVND in the germline V gene (reference sequence). This CDR3 is CASSIARTGNSPLHF. CDR3 bases: TGTGCCAGTAGTATAGCCCGGACAGGGAATTCACCCCTCCACTTT.